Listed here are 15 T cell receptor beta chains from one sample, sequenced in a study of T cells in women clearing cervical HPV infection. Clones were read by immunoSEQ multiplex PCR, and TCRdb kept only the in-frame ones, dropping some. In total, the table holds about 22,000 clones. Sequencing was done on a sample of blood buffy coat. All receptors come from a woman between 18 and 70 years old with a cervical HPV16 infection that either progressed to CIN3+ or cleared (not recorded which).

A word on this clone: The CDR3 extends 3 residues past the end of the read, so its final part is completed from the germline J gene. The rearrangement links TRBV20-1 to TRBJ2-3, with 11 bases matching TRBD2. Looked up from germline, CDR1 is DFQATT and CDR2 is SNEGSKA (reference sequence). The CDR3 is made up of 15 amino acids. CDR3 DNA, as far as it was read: TGCAGTGCTAGCCTTACTAGCGGGAGAAGGGAGACG. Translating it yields CSASLTSGRRET. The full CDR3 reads CSASLTSGRRETQYF.

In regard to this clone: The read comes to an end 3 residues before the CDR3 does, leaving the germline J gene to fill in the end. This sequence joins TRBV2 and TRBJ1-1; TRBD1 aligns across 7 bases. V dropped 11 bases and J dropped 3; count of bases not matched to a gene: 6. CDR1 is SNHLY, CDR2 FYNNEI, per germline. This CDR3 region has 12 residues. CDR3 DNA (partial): TGTGCCGTAACAGGGGAGTACACTGAA. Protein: CAVTGEYTE. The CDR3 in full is CAVTGEYTEAFF.

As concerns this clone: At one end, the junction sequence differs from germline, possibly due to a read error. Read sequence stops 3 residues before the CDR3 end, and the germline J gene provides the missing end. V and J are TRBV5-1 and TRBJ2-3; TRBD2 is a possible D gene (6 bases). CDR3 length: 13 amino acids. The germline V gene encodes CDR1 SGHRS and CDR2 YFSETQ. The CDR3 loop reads CASSLVAAETQYF. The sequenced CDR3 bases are TGCGCCAGCAGCTTGGTAGCGGCAGAGACG. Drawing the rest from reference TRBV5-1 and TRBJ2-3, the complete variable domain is KAGVTQTPRYLIKTRGQQVTLSCSPISGHRSVSWYQQTPGQGLQFLFEYFSETQRNKGNFPGRFSGRQFSNSRSEMNVSTLELGDSALYLCASSLVAAETQYFGPGTRLTVL.

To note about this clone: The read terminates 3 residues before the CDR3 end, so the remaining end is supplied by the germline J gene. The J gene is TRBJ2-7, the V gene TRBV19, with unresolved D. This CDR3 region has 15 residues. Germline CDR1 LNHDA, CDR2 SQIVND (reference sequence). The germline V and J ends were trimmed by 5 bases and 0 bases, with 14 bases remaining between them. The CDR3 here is CASSVWAGSSYEQYF. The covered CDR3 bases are TGTGCCAGTAGTGTTTGGGCCGGAAGCTCCTACGAG. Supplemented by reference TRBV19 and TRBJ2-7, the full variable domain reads DGGITQSPKYLFRKEGQNVTLSCEQNLNHDAMYWYRQDPGQGLRLIYYSQIVNDFQKGDIAEGYSVSREKKESFPLTVTSAQKNPTAFYLCASSVWAGSSYEQYFGPGTRLTVT.

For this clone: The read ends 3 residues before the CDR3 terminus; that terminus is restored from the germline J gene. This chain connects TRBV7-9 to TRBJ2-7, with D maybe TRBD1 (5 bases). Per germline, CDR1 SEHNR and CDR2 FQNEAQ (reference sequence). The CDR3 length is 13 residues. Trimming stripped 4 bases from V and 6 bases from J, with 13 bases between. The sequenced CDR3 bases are TGTGCCAGCAGCTCTAACAGGAATCGCGAG. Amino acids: CASSSNRNRE. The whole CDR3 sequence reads CASSSNRNREQYF. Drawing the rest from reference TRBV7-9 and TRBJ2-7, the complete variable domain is DTGVSQNPRHKITKRGQNVTFRCDPISEHNRLYWYRQTLGQGPEFLTYFQNEAQLEKSRLLSDRFSAERPKGSFSTLEIQRTEQGDSAMYLCASSSNRNREQYFGPGTRLTVT.

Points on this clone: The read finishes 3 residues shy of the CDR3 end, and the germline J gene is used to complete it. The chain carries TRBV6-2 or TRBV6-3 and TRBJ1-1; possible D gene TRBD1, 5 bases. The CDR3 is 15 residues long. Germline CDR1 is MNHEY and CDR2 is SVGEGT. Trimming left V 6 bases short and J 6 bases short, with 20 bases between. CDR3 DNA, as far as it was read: TGTGCCAGCAGCCTCTTTGGGGCTTGGGCCTCTGAA. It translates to CASSLFGAWASE. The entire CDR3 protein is CASSLFGAWASEAFF.

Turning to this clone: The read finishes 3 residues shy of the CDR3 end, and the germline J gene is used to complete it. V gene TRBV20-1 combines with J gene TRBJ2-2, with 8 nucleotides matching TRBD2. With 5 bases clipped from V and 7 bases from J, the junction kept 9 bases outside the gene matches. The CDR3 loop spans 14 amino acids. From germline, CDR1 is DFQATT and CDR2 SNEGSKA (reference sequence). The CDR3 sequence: CSAFSPGGIGELFF. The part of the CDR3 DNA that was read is TGCAGTGCTTTTTCCCCGGGGGGGATCGGGGAG.

CDR3: CASTKTGDYDYTF. The sequenced CDR3 bases are TGTGCCAGCACAAAAACGGGTGATTACGAC. The chain employs TRBV6-2 or TRBV6-3 and TRBJ1-2, with D uncertain. Coverage ceases 3 residues before the CDR3 finishes, and the germline J gene fills in the end. Germline loops: CDR1 MNHEY, CDR2 SVGEGT. The CDR3 has 13 residues.

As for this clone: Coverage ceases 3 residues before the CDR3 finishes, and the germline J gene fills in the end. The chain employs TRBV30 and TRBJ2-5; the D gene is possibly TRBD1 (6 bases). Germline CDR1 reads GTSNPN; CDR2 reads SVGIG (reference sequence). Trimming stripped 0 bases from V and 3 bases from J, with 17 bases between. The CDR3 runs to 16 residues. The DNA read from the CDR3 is TGTGCCTGGAGTGTGCCTATCGGGTGGACAGAAGAGACC. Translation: CAWSVPIGWTEET. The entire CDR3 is CAWSVPIGWTEETQYF.

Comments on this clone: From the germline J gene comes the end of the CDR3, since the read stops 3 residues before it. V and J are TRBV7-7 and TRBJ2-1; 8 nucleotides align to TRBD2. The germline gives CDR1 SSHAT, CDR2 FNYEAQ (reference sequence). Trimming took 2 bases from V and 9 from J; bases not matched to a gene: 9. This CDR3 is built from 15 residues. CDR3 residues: CASSLSGLEFGEQFF. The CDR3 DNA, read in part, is TGTGCCAGCAGCTTATCGGGACTAGAGTTCGGTGAG.

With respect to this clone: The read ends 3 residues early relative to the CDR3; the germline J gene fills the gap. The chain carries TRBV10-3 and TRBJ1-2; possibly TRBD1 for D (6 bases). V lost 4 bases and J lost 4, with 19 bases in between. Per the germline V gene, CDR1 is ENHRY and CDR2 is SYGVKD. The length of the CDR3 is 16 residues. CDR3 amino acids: CAISGSEAGDAYGYTF. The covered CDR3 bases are TGTGCCATCAGTGGCTCAGAGGCAGGGGATGCCTATGGC.

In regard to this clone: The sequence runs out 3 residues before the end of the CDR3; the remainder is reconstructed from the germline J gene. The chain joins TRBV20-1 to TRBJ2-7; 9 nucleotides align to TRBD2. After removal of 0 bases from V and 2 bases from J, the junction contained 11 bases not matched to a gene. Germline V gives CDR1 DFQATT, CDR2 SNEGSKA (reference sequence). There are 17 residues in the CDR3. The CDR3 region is CSARDPRSAGGPYEQYF. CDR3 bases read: TGCAGTGCTAGAGACCCCCGTTCCGCGGGAGGGCCCTACGAG.

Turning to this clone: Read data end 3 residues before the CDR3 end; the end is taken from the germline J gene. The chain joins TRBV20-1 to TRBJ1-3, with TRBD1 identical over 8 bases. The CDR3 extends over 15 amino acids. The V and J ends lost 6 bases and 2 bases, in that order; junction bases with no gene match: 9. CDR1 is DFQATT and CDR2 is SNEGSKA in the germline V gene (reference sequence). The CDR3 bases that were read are TGCAGTGCAAGGAAGACAGGGGCCACTGGAAACACC. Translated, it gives CSARKTGATGNT. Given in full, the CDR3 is CSARKTGATGNTIYF.

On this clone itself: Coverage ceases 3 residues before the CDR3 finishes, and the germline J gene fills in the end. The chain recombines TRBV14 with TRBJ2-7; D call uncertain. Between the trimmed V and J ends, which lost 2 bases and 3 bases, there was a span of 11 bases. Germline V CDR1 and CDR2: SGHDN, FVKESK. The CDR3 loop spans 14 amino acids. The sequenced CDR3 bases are TGTGCCAGCAGCCAACATGAAGGTTACTACGAG. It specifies CASSQHEGYYE. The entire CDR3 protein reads CASSQHEGYYEQYF.

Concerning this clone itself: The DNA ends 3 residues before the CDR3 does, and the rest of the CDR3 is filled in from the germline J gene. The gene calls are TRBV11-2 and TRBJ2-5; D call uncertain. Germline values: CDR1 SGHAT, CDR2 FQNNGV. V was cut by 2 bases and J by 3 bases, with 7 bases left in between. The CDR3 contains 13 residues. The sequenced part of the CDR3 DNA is TGTGCCAGCAGCTTAAGGGTTGAAGAGACC. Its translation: CASSLRVEET. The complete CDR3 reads CASSLRVEETQYF.